Listed below are T cell receptor beta chains from one sample, sequenced in a study of T cell responses to AZD1222 COVID-19 vaccine. Assay used: immunoSEQ multiplex PCR; TCRdb lists only in-frame clones, some missing. The sample includes fewer than 110,000 clones, roughly 87% seen only once; the top ten take 4.8%. Sequenced here: peripheral blood, sampled on day 0 of AZD1222 vaccination. The source of these receptors is an adult in good health. CDR3s include the opening cysteine and the closing phenylalanine or tryptophan. The D gene is left open where the match is weak. Clone size is not always given. Where it is, it says once, few, many or a class for expanded clones.

NA	NA	TRBJ2-7	TRBV2	CASSTGGWGYEQYF	TGTGCCAGCAGTACCGGTGGGTGGGGCTACGAGCAGTACTTC
NA	NA	TRBJ2-1	TRBV4-1	CASSLTDGWNEQFF	TGCGCCAGCAGCTTAACGGACGGGTGGAATGAGCAGTTCTTC
NA	NA	TRBJ1-6	TRBV9	CASSAQVGGSPLHF	TGTGCCAGCAGCGCGCAGGTAGGGGGTTCACCCCTCCACTTT
NA	NA	TRBJ2-3	TRBV7-3	CASSSGGGTDTQYF	TGTGCCAGCAGCTCGGGTGGGGGCACAGATACGCAGTATTTT
TRBD2	NA	TRBJ2-5	TRBV5-4	CASSLRTSGGETQYF	TGTGCCAGCAGCTTGCGTACTAGCGGGGGGGAGACCCAGTACTTC
TRBD2	NA	TRBJ2-3	TRBV5-4	CASRQTSGVTDTQYF	TGTGCCAGCAGGCAGACTAGCGGGGTCACAGATACGCAGTATTTT
NA	NA	TRBJ1-6	TRBV6-5	CASAEHKNSPLHF	TGTGCCAGCGCTGAACACAAGAATTCACCCCTCCACTTT
NA	NA	TRBJ1-3	TRBV6-1	CASSEVYDSGNTIYF	TGTGCCAGCAGTGAAGTTTATGACTCTGGAAACACCATATATTTT
NA	few	TRBJ1-3	TRBV15	CATSRDQRRPGNTIYF	TGTGCCACCAGCAGAGATCAGAGAAGGCCTGGAAACACCATATATTTT
TRBD1	NA	TRBJ2-7	TRBV6-1	CASSEATGTGGYEQYF	TGTGCCAGCAGTGAAGCGACCGGGACAGGGGGTTACGAGCAGTACTTC
TRBD1	NA	TRBJ1-3	TRBV28	CASSFHEGALNGNTIYF	TGTGCCAGCAGTTTTCATGAGGGGGCGCTGAATGGAAACACCATATATTTT
NA	NA	TRBJ1-4	TRBV30	CAWKPTSKLFF	TGTGCCTGGAAGCCTACTTCAAAACTGTTTTTT
TRBD2	NA	TRBJ2-3	TRBV5-4	CASSLDLAGGASDTQYF	TGTGCCAGCAGCTTGGATCTAGCGGGGGGAGCGTCAGATACGCAGTATTTT
NA	once	TRBJ1-2	TRBV7-8	CASSLRVTASNYGYTF	TGTGCCAGCAGCTTGAGGGTTACAGCCTCAAACTATGGCTACACCTTC
TRBD1	NA	TRBJ2-1	TRBV7-9	CASSPGDRASQFF	TGTGCCAGCAGCCCCGGGGACAGGGCCTCGCAGTTCTTC
NA	once	TRBJ1-2	TRBV5-6	CASRGRGRNYGYTF	TGTGCCAGCAGAGGCAGGGGACGCAACTATGGCTACACCTTC
NA	NA	TRBJ1-3	TRBV12-5	CASGLLRGFGNTIYF	TGTGCTAGTGGTTTACTTAGGGGTTTTGGAAACACCATATATTTT
NA	NA	TRBJ1-2	TRBV4-2	CASSQDRVASGYTF	TGTGCCAGCAGCCAAGATCGAGTAGCTTCTGGCTACACCTTC
TRBD1	NA	TRBJ1-3	TRBV6-5	CASSRTGTGNTIYF	TGTGCCAGCAGTCGGACAGGGACTGGAAACACCATATATTTT
NA	few	TRBJ2-3	TRBV14	CASSLDREVTDTQYF	TGTGCCAGCAGCCTAGACAGGGAGGTAACAGATACGCAGTATTTT
TRBD1	NA	TRBJ1-6	TRBV7-2	CASSLHRDRVSSPLHF	TGTGCCAGCAGCCTACACCGGGACAGGGTTTCCTCACCCCTCCACTTT
TRBD1	NA	TRBJ1-1	TRBV5-1	CASRGPGQGNHAEAFF	TGCGCCAGCAGAGGACCGGGACAGGGAAATCATGCTGAAGCTTTCTTT
NA	few	TRBJ1-5	TRBV7-8	CASSPWTLAGNQPQHF	TGTGCCAGCAGCCCTTGGACCCTGGCTGGCAATCAGCCCCAGCATTTT
TRBD1	NA	TRBJ1-1	TRBV6-5	CATNRGVGTEAFF	TGTGCCACAAACAGGGGTGTCGGCACTGAAGCTTTCTTT